The 11 T cell receptor beta chains below were found in one sample sequenced in a study of blood T cell repertoires in COVID-19. The assay was immunoSEQ multiplex PCR, and TCRdb's table has in-frame clones only and misses some. In the table there are about 180,000 clones, approximately 84% of which are singletons. Sequenced input: PBMCs or T cells enriched from blood (not recorded which). The receptors were gathered from a woman in her 50s who had recovered from COVID-19.

J is TRBJ2-2 and V is TRBV7-8, with D maybe TRBD2 (5 bases). Germline V gives CDR1 SGHVS, CDR2 FQNEAQ. The ends were cut back, 2 bases at V and 4 bases at J, with 8 bases in the middle. This CDR3 region has 14 residues. The chain's CDR3 is CASSLFGGTGELFF. In DNA, the CDR3 is TGTGCCAGCAGCTTATTTGGAGGCACCGGGGAGCTGTTTTTT.

The chain joins TRBV5-1 to TRBJ1-5; 8 bases line up with TRBD1. The CDR3 spans 14 residues. Germline CDR1 reads SGHRS; CDR2 reads YFSETQ. The V and J ends lost 7 bases and 6 bases, in that order; junction bases with no gene match: 9. The CDR3 is CASPQTGVIQPQHF. CDR3 DNA sequence: TGCGCCAGCCCGCAGACAGGGGTTATTCAGCCCCAGCATTTT.

The V call is TRBV28, the J call TRBJ1-5; tentative D call: TRBD1 (6 bases). This CDR3 spans 15 amino acids. Looked up from germline, CDR1 is MDHEN and CDR2 is SYDVKM. V was trimmed by 6 bases and J by 6 bases, leaving 18 bases between them. The CDR3 nucleotides read TGTGCCAGCAGCCTACCACAGGGTGCGGGTCAGCCCCAGCATTTT. This sequence encodes CASSLPQGAGQPQHF.

The rearrangement uses TRBV5-4 and TRBJ2-5; D possibly corresponds to TRBD2 (6 bases). Germline CDR1 reads SGHNT; CDR2 reads YYREEE (reference sequence). The CDR3 contains 13 residues. With 3 bases removed from V and 2 bases from J, the gap between germline ends came to 8 bases. DNA for the CDR3: TGTGCCAGCAGCTGGGGACTGCAAGAGACCCAGTACTTC. Residues: CASSWGLQETQYF.

The rearrangement joins TRBV11-3 to TRBJ1-6; possibly TRBD1 for D (6 bases). This CDR3 has 18 residues. Trimming left V 1 base short and J 3 bases short, with 16 bases between. Germline V gene sequence: CDR1 SGHNT, CDR2 YENEEA. CDR3 amino acids: CASSLVAGATHYNSPLHF. The CDR3 DNA sequence: TGTGCCAGCAGCTTAGTCGCAGGGGCGACCCACTATAATTCACCCCTCCACTTT.

The chain has TRBV19 and TRBJ1-5; unclear D gene. CDR1 and CDR2 (germline): LNHDA, SQIVND (reference sequence). This CDR3 is built from 14 residues. Deletions cut 3 bases from V and 3 bases from J, with 9 bases between. The CDR3 DNA is TGTGCCAGTAGTATGTCCGGGTACAATCAGCCCCAGCATTTT. It codes for CASSMSGYNQPQHF.

The V gene is TRBV4-1, the J gene TRBJ2-1, with 10 bases identical to TRBD2. CDR1 is MGHRA and CDR2 is YSYEKL in the germline V gene. This CDR3 region has 17 residues. Unmatched junction bases numbered 14, after V lost 5 bases and J lost 7 bases. CDR3 sequence: CASSYLTTSGKGNEQFF. CDR3 in DNA: TGCGCCAGCAGCTACTTAACTACTAGCGGGAAAGGGAATGAGCAGTTCTTC.

DNA of the CDR3: TGCGCCAGCAGCTTGGGGACAGGGGGCGCGTTTCAGCCCCAGCATTTT. Protein: CASSLGTGGAFQPQHF. The chain combines TRBV5-1 with TRBJ1-5; 11 bases line up with TRBD1. In germline, CDR1 is SGHRS, CDR2 YFSETQ. CDR3 length: 16 amino acids. V shed 0 bases, J shed 6 bases, and the junction held 5 bases outside the gene matches.

In this sample, this clone turned up once. V gene TRBV11-3 combines with J gene TRBJ2-2; 8 bases fit TRBD2. Germline CDR1 is SGHNT and CDR2 is YENEEA. CDR3 length: 16 residues. The V gene end was trimmed by 4 bases and the J gene end by 4 bases; junction bases not matched to a gene: 8. Here the CDR3 reads CASSSGTGGRTGELFF. For the CDR3, the DNA is TGTGCCAGCAGCTCAGGGACGGGGGGGCGCACCGGGGAGCTGTTTTTT.

The chain couples TRBV3-1 (or the pseudogene TRBV3-2) to TRBJ1-1; D perhaps matches TRBD1 (5 bases). The V end lost 3 bases, the J end lost 8 bases, and 16 bases lay between the germline ends. Germline V gives CDR1 LGHDT, CDR2 YNNKEL (reference sequence). This CDR3 comprises 14 residues. CDR3 protein: CASSHLPRGREAFF. The DNA of the CDR3 is TGTGCCAGCAGCCATCTCCCAAGGGGTAGGGAAGCTTTCTTT.

The gene calls are TRBV5-1 and TRBJ1-2; 9 nucleotides align to TRBD1. This CDR3 has 16 residues. After removal of 0 bases from V and 5 bases from J, the junction contained 8 bases not matched to a gene. Germline V gives CDR1 SGHRS, CDR2 YFSETQ. CDR3 protein: CASSLDWDRVKYGYTF. CDR3 bases: TGCGCCAGCAGCTTGGATTGGGACAGGGTAAAGTATGGCTACACCTTC. Full variable domain (rest looked up from reference TRBV5-1 and TRBJ1-2): KAGVTQTPRYLIKTRGQQVTLSCSPISGHRSVSWYQQTPGQGLQFLFEYFSETQRNKGNFPGRFSGRQFSNSRSEMNVSTLELGDSALYLCASSLDWDRVKYGYTFGSGTRLTVV.